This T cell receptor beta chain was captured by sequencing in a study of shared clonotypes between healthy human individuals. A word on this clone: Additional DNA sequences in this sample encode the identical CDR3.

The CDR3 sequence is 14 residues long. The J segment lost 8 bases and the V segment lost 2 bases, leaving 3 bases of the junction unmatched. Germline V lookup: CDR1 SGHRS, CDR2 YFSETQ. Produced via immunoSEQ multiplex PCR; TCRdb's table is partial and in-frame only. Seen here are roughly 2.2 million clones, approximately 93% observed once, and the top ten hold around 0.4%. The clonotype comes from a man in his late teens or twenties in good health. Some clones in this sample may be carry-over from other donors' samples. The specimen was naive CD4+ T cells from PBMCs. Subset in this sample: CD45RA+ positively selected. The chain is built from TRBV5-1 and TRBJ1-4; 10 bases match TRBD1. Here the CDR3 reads CASSFGTGEEKLFF. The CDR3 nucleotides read TGCGCCAGCAGCTTCGGGACAGGGGAAGAAAAACTGTTTTTT.